This T cell receptor (beta chain) was documented in a study of blood T cell repertoires in COVID-19. Study background: The origin of the acute and convalescent COVID-19 samples was the United States, Italy and Spain. In each case, the material was cDNA or gDNA derived from T cells, B-cell-depleted T cells, or PBMCs.

The ends lost 5 bases at V and 8 bases at J; junction bases unmatched: 8. The CDR3 is 13 residues long. Germline assignment: CDR1 SGHRS and CDR2 YFSETQ. In the study's own analysis: Amplification with reference gene primers provided the estimates of nucleated cell counts. Data came from immunoSEQ multiplex PCR; TCRdb stores just in-frame clones and leaves some out. That table supplies the V and J calls and clone size; D and trimming were determined from the DNA. The table shows tens of thousands of clones, with about 91% occurring only once. Source material: peripheral blood. This rearrangement joins TRBV5-1 to TRBJ2-3; 7 bases match TRBD2. The source of this sequence is a human donor in a cohort sampled during active COVID-19. CDR3 region: CASRVSSGRTQYF. Written as DNA, the CDR3 is TGCGCCAGCAGGGTGTCTAGCGGACGTACGCAGTATTTT.